This passage covers 29 T cell receptor beta chains from one sample sequenced in a study of blood T cell repertoires in COVID-19. TCRdb keeps only in-frame clones here, not all; method: immunoSEQ multiplex PCR. In the table there are 300,000 to 350,000 clones, 80% to 90% of which are singletons. Sequenced sample: PBMCs or T cells enriched from blood (not recorded which). The receptors come from a man between 25 and 39 years old who had recovered from COVID-19.

The chain couples TRBV29-1 to TRBJ1-1; D may be TRBD1 (6 bases). Trimming pared 6 bases from V and 6 bases from J, leaving 17 bases between. Germline CDR1 and CDR2: SQVTM and ANQGSEA. This CDR3 spans 13 amino acids. In nucleotides, the CDR3 is TGCAGCGTGTTTACAGGGATGGGTGCTGAAGCTTTCTTT. Translation gives CSVFTGMGAEAFF.

This rearrangement joins TRBV27 to TRBJ1-5, with 7 bases matching TRBD1. The ends lost 4 bases at V and 0 bases at J; junction bases unmatched: 6. The CDR3 runs 16 residues. Germline V gene lookup returns CDR1 MNHEY and CDR2 SMNVEV (reference sequence). The CDR3 is CASSSQGWYSNQPQHF. CDR3 bases: TGTGCCAGCAGTTCACAGGGGTGGTATAGCAATCAGCCCCAGCATTTT.

The chain couples TRBV19 to TRBJ2-2; a possible D gene is TRBD1 (5 bases). This CDR3 has 15 residues. Germline CDR1 and CDR2: LNHDA and SQIVND (reference sequence). Trimming stripped 0 bases from V and 4 bases from J, with 9 bases between. The CDR3 DNA follows: TGTGCCAGTAGTATAGACAGGGCCGGCACCGGGGAGCTGTTTTTT. Amino acid sequence: CASSIDRAGTGELFF. The full variable domain, completed using reference TRBV19 and TRBJ2-2, is DGGITQSPKYLFRKEGQNVTLSCEQNLNHDAMYWYRQDPGQGLRLIYYSQIVNDFQKGDIAEGYSVSREKKESFPLTVTSAQKNPTAFYLCASSIDRAGTGELFFGEGSRLTVL.

The chain carries TRBV6-6 and TRBJ2-7; TRBD2 matches at 7 bases. Unmatched junction bases numbered 13, after V lost 8 bases and J lost 0 bases. From germline, CDR1 is MNHNY and CDR2 SVGAGI (reference sequence). The CDR3 sequence is 16 residues long. The CDR3: CASGPLASGSSYEQYF. CDR3 coding DNA: TGTGCCAGCGGACCACTAGCGTCGGGGAGCTCCTACGAGCAGTACTTC.

J is TRBJ2-5 and V is TRBV18, with 11 bases identical to TRBD2. The CDR3 is 13 residues long. V dropped 3 bases and J dropped 9; count of bases not matched to a gene: 3. Germline loops: CDR1 KGHSH, CDR2 LQKENI. The CDR3 DNA is TGTGCCAGCTCACCCGGACTAGCGGGCCCCCAGTACTTC. Translated: CASSPGLAGPQYF.

This clone was seen more than once but under ten times. This chain connects TRBV30 to TRBJ1-6; a possible D gene is TRBD1 (6 bases). The CDR3 has 15 amino acids. CDR1 and CDR2 (germline): GTSNPN, SVGIG (reference sequence). V was shortened by 0 bases and J by 3 bases, with 9 bases between the two germline ends. This CDR3 is CAWSVGRGYNSPLHF. For the CDR3, the DNA is TGTGCCTGGAGTGTAGGCAGGGGCTATAATTCACCCCTCCACTTT.

This chain connects TRBV10-3 to TRBJ1-3, with 10 bases lining up with TRBD1. This CDR3 spans 15 amino acids. V was clipped by 2 bases and J by 2 bases; unmatched bases: 0. In germline, CDR1 is ENHRY, CDR2 SYGVKD. The CDR3 loop is CAISEGTGAGNTIYF. The DNA for the CDR3 is TGTGCCATCAGTGAGGGGACAGGGGCTGGAAACACCATATATTTT.

CDR3 amino acids: CASSLLGTGSTGELFF. The CDR3 nucleotides are TGTGCCAGCAGTTTATTGGGGACAGGGTCCACCGGGGAGCTGTTTTTT. The rearrangement links TRBV27 to TRBJ2-2; 9 bases agree with TRBD1. V lost 1 base to trimming and J lost 4 bases; unmatched junction nucleotides: 4. The CDR3 runs to 16 residues. Germline CDR1 is MNHEY and CDR2 is SMNVEV (reference sequence).

This clone came up once. This chain joins TRBV6-1 and TRBJ1-4, with D perhaps matching TRBD1 (6 bases). This CDR3 region has 16 residues. The V gene lost 0 bases and the J gene lost 14 bases, with 22 bases spanning the gap. From germline, CDR1 is MNHNS and CDR2 SASEGT. CDR3 sequence: CASSEALRAGARVLFF. The CDR3 region has the DNA TGTGCCAGCAGTGAAGCGCTTCGGGCAGGGGCCCGGGTCCTGTTTTTT.

The chain employs TRBV27 and TRBJ2-6; D may be TRBD2 (6 bases). V dropped 6 bases and J dropped 0 bases, with 15 bases sitting between them. This CDR3 region has 17 residues. The V gene's germline CDR1 is MNHEY and CDR2 SMNVEV (reference sequence). Here the CDR3 reads CASSPLEGRSGANVLTF. The CDR3 DNA follows: TGTGCCAGCAGCCCGTTGGAGGGGCGCTCTGGGGCCAACGTCCTGACTTTC. The full variable domain, with the rest looked up from reference TRBV27 and TRBJ2-6, is EAQVTQNPRYLITVTGKKLTVTCSQNMNHEYMSWYRQDPGLGLRQIYYSMNVEVTDKGDVPEGYKVSRKEKRNFPLILESPSPNQTSLYFCASSPLEGRSGANVLTFGAGSRLTVL.

The J gene is TRBJ1-4, the V gene TRBV7-9; TRBD1 matches 12 bases. The CDR3 has 14 residues. The ends lost 4 bases at V and 8 bases at J; junction bases unmatched: 2. Germline V gene sequence: CDR1 SEHNR, CDR2 FQNEAQ (reference sequence). The CDR3 loop reads CASSSGQGAEKLFF. The CDR3 nucleotides are TGTGCCAGCAGCTCGGGACAGGGGGCGGAAAAACTGTTTTTT.

As concerns this clone: The sample contains more than one DNA sequence encoding this CDR3. The rearrangement uses TRBV5-4 and TRBJ1-1; D is possibly TRBD1 (5 bases). The length of the CDR3 is 13 residues. CDR1 and CDR2 (germline): SGHNT, YYREEE (reference sequence). V was shortened by 1 base and J by 4 bases, with 8 bases between the two germline ends. In nucleotides, the CDR3 is TGTGCCAGCAGCTTGACGGGGGGCACTGAAGCTTTCTTT. Amino acid sequence: CASSLTGGTEAFF.

This chain connects TRBV9 to TRBJ2-2; TRBD1 aligns across 7 bases. CDR1 is SGDLS and CDR2 is YYNGEE in the germline V gene. The J segment lost 0 bases and the V segment lost 3 bases, leaving 2 bases of the junction unmatched. The CDR3 contains 15 residues. The CDR3 coding sequence is TGTGCCAGCAGCGCCGGGACAGCGAACACCGGGGAGCTGTTTTTT. Protein sequence: CASSAGTANTGELFF.

The chain links TRBV10-3 to TRBJ1-6; D not certain. The CDR3 is 14 amino acids. Between the trimmed V and J ends, which lost 6 bases and 6 bases, there was a span of 12 bases. CDR1 and CDR2 from the germline V gene are ENHRY and SYGVKD. The CDR3 protein is CAISSDPSNSPLHF. The CDR3 DNA reads TGTGCCATCAGCTCAGATCCTAGTAATTCACCCCTCCACTTT.

The V and J genes are TRBV24-1 and TRBJ2-3, with 8 bases aligning to TRBD1. Germline V gives CDR1 KGHDR, CDR2 SFDVKD. The CDR3 sequence is 14 residues long. V shed 5 bases and J 5 bases; nucleotides not matched to a gene: 5. The CDR3 sequence: CATSGGQGRDTQYF. CDR3 nucleotides: TGTGCCACCAGTGGAGGACAGGGTAGAGATACGCAGTATTTT.

The gene calls are TRBV5-5 and TRBJ2-5, with D unresolved. From germline, CDR1 is SGHKS and CDR2 YYEKEE (reference sequence). There are 14 residues in the CDR3. Trimming removed 4 bases at V and 2 bases at J, with 12 bases between. Here the CDR3 DNA reads TGTGCCAGCAGCCGTGAGGTCCAGCAAGAGACCCAGTACTTC. This codes for CASSREVQQETQYF.

The rearrangement joins TRBV5-6 to TRBJ1-2; 7 nucleotides agree with TRBD1. CDR1 is SGHDT, CDR2 YYEEEE, per germline. The CDR3 runs to 17 residues. Trimming at V came to 0 bases and at J to 1 base, leaving 9 bases not matched to a gene. The CDR3 DNA is TGTGCCAGCAGCTTGGGCGTCAGGGGGAAACGTAACTATGGCTACACCTTC. This encodes CASSLGVRGKRNYGYTF.

The chain couples TRBV5-5 to TRBJ2-7; unclear D gene. Germline CDR1 reads SGHKS; CDR2 reads YYEKEE (reference sequence). This CDR3 has 13 residues. V was trimmed by 0 bases and J by 3 bases, leaving 7 bases between them. The CDR3 DNA is TGTGCCAGCAGCTTGGCCCTACGCTACGAGCAGTACTTC. Its translation is CASSLALRYEQYF.

This clone was counted a few times. The rearrangement links TRBV4-3 to TRBJ1-6; TRBD1 might be the D (6 bases). Per the germline V gene, CDR1 is LGHNA and CDR2 is YSLEER. Trimming removed 3 bases at V and 7 bases at J, with 10 bases between. The length of the CDR3 is 14 residues. CDR3 nucleotides: TGCGCCAGCAGCCACCTACAGGGAAATTCACCCCTCCACTTT. This encodes CASSHLQGNSPLHF.

This clone was observed a single time. The chain recombines TRBV24-1 with TRBJ2-6; no reliable D call. CDR1 is KGHDR and CDR2 is SFDVKD in the germline V gene. The CDR3 covers 14 residues. V dropped 4 bases and J dropped 4 bases, with 7 bases sitting between them. DNA for the CDR3: TGTGCCACCAGTGACTCTACCGGGGCCAACGTCCTGACTTTC. Translated: CATSDSTGANVLTF.

The chain is built from TRBV10-3 and TRBJ1-6; D is ambiguous. Germline CDR1 is ENHRY and CDR2 is SYGVKD. The CDR3 sequence is 13 residues long. Trimming shortened V by 0 bases and J by 8 bases, and 5 bases separated the two germline ends. CDR3 loop: CAISESGDSPLHF. DNA for the CDR3: TGTGCCATCAGTGAGTCCGGGGATTCACCCCTCCACTTT.

This clone was observed a few times. The chain recombines TRBV12-3 or TRBV12-4 with TRBJ2-7; 9 nucleotides align to TRBD2. V shed 2 bases and J 6 bases; nucleotides not matched to a gene: 2. The CDR3 spans 13 residues. DNA of the CDR3: TGTGCCAGCAGTTTACCTAGCGGGGTCGAGCAGTACTTC. Its protein is CASSLPSGVEQYF.

In nucleotides, the CDR3 is TGTGCCAGCACCTCACAGGGGGCAGGGACAGATACGCAGTATTTT. Translating gives CASTSQGAGTDTQYF. J is TRBJ2-3 and V is TRBV2; 9 bases fit TRBD1. The CDR3 sequence is 15 residues long. The trim removed 7 bases at V and 3 bases at J, leaving 8 bases unmatched. The V gene's germline CDR1 is SNHLY and CDR2 FYNNEI.

The chain joins TRBV15 to TRBJ2-3; a weak D match, TRBD1 (5 bases). V dropped 1 base and J dropped 0 bases, with 17 bases sitting between them. This CDR3 is built from 18 residues. From germline, CDR1 is LNHNV and CDR2 YYDKDF (reference sequence). DNA of the CDR3: TGTGCCACCAGCAGAGTGGGGCCGGACGTCCCCAGCACAGATACGCAGTATTTT. Its translation: CATSRVGPDVPSTDTQYF.

The chain links TRBV4-3 to TRBJ2-3, with D tentatively TRBD2 (5 bases). Trimming shortened V by 3 bases and J by 6 bases, and 10 bases separated the two germline ends. CDR3 length: 13 residues. Germline CDR1 and CDR2: LGHNA and YSLEER. CDR3 sequence (DNA): TGCGCCAGCAGCCAGGCGCGGAGGGATACGCAGTATTTT. Amino acids: CASSQARRDTQYF.

DNA for the CDR3: TGTGCCAGCAGCGTTAACAGGGAGAACTATGGCTACACCTTC. This codes for CASSVNRENYGYTF. The rearrangement joins TRBV9 to TRBJ1-2, with D maybe TRBD1 (6 bases). V lost 2 bases, J lost 2 bases, and 10 bases lay in between. CDR3 length equals 14 residues. The germline gives CDR1 SGDLS, CDR2 YYNGEE.

V gene TRBV19 combines with J gene TRBJ2-5, with TRBD2 identical over 8 bases. V dropped 4 bases and J dropped 4; count of bases not matched to a gene: 8. This CDR3 region has 15 residues. From germline, CDR1 is LNHDA and CDR2 SQIVND (reference sequence). This chain's CDR3 is CASSNPGLGRETQYF. CDR3 nucleotides: TGTGCCAGTAGTAACCCGGGACTAGGAAGAGAGACCCAGTACTTC.

The sample holds a few counts of this clone. The CDR3 spells CASSLGAAEDTQYF. The CDR3 nucleotides are TGTGCCAGCAGCTTAGGGGCAGCAGAAGATACGCAGTATTTT. The V gene is TRBV7-8, the J gene TRBJ2-3; unclear D gene. The V end was cut by 1 base, the J end by 5 bases, with 10 bases between. This CDR3 contains 14 residues. Germline values: CDR1 SGHVS, CDR2 FQNEAQ.

This rearrangement joins TRBV2 to TRBJ2-5; 9 bases agree with TRBD2. CDR3 size: 17 residues. Looked up from germline, CDR1 is SNHLY and CDR2 is FYNNEI. V lost 3 bases, J lost 1 base, and 9 bases stayed unmatched. The CDR3 loop reads CASSDLLTSGFQETQYF. As DNA, the CDR3 is TGTGCCAGCAGTGACCTCTTGACTAGCGGATTCCAAGAGACCCAGTACTTC.